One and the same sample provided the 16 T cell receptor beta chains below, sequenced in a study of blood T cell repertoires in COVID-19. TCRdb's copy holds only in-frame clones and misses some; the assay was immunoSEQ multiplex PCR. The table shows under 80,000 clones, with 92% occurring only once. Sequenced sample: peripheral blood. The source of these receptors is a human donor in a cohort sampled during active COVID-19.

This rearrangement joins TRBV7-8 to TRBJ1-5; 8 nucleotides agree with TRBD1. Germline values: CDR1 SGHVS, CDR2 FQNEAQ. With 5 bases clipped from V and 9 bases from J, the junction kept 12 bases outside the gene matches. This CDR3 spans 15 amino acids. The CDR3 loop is CASSPQTGAPGPQHF. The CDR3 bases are TGTGCCAGCAGCCCCCAGACAGGGGCCCCAGGGCCCCAGCATTTT.

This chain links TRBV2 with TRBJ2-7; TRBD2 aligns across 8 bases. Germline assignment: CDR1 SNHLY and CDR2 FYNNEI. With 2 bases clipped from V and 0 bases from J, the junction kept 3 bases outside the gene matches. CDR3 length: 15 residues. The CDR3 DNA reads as TGTGCCAGCAGTGAAAGCGGGGGTCGCTCCTACGAGCAGTACTTC. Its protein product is CASSESGGRSYEQYF. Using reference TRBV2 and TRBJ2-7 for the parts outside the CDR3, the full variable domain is EPEVTQTPSHQVTQMGQEVILRCVPISNHLYFYWYRQILGQKVEFLVSFYNNEISEKSEIFDDQFSVERPDGSNFTLKIRSTKLEDSAMYFCASSESGGRSYEQYFGPGTRLTVT.

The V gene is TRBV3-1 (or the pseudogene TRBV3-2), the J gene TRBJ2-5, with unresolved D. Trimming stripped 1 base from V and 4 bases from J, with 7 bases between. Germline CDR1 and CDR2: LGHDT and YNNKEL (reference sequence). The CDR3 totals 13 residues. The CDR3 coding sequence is TGTGCCAGCAGCCAAGTCTGGAGAGAGACCCAGTACTTC. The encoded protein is CASSQVWRETQYF.

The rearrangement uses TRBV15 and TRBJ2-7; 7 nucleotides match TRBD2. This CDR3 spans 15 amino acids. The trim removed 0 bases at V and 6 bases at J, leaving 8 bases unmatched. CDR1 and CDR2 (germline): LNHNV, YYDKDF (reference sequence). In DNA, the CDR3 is TGTGCCACCAGCAGAGAGCGGGGGTTTGTGGTCGAGCAGTACTTC. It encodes CATSRERGFVVEQYF.

DNA of the CDR3: TGTGCCAGCAGCTTTGTCGGGACTAGCACACCTACGGAGCAGTACTTC. Amino acid sequence: CASSFVGTSTPTEQYF. The chain links TRBV7-6 to TRBJ2-7, with 9 positions matching TRBD2. Unmatched junction bases numbered 13, after V lost 3 bases and J lost 7 bases. The CDR3 is 16 residues long. Germline V gives CDR1 SGHVS, CDR2 FNYEAQ.

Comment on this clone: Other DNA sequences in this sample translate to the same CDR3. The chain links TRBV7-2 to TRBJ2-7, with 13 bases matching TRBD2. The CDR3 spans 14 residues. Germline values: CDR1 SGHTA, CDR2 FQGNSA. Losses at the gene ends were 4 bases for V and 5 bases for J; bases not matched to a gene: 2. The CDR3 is CASSSLAGGHEQYF. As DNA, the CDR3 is TGTGCCAGCAGCTCACTAGCGGGGGGGCACGAGCAGTACTTC.

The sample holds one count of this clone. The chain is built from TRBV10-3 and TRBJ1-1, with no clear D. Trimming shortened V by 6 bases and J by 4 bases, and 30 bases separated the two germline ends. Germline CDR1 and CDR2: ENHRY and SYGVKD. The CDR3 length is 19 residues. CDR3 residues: CAISSDGPLNFWAGTEAFF. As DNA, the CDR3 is TGTGCCATCAGCTCCGATGGGCCGCTAAACTTTTGGGCTGGCACTGAAGCTTTCTTT.

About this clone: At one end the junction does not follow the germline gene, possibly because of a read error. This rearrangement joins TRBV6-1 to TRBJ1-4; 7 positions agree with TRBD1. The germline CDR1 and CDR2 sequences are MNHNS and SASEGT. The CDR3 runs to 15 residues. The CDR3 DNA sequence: TGTGCCAGCAGAGAAGGGGGCATGTCCCACGGGAAACTGTTTTTT. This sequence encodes CASREGGMSHGKLFF.

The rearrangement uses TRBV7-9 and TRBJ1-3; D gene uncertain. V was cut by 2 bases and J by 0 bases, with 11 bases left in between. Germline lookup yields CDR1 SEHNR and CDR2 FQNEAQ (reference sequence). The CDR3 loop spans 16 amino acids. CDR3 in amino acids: CASSLWAPFSGNTIYF. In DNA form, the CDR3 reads TGTGCCAGCAGCTTATGGGCCCCATTCTCTGGAAACACCATATATTTT.

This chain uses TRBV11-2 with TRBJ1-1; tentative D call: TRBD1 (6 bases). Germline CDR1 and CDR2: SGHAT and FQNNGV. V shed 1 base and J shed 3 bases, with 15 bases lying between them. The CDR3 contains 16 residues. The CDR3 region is CASSLVGVAGDTEAFF. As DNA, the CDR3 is TGTGCCAGCAGCTTAGTTGGGGTGGCAGGGGACACTGAAGCTTTCTTT.

The CDR3: CSASGVAGAYTDTQYF. The CDR3 DNA follows: TGCAGTGCTAGTGGTGTAGCGGGGGCTTACACAGATACGCAGTATTTT. The chain carries TRBV20-1 and TRBJ2-3; 9 bases agree with TRBD2. CDR1 DFQATT and CDR2 SNEGSKA come from the germline V gene (reference sequence). The CDR3 is 16 residues long. V was pared by 3 bases and J by 2 bases, with 9 bases of the junction left unmatched.

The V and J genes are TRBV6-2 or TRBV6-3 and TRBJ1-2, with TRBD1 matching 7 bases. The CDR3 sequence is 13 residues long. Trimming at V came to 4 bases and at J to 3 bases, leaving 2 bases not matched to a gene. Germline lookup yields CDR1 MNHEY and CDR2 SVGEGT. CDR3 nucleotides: TGTGCCAGCAGTTGGGGGACAGACTATGGCTACACCTTC. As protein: CASSWGTDYGYTF.

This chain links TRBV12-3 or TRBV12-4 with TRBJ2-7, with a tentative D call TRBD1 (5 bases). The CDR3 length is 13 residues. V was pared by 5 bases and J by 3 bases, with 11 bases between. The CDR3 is CASSGQWRYEQYF. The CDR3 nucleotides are TGTGCCAGCAGTGGACAATGGCGCTACGAGCAGTACTTC.

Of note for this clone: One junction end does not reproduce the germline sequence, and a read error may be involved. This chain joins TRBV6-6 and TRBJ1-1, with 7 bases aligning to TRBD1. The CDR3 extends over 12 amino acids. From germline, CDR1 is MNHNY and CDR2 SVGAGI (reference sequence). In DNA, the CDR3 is TGTGCCAGCACCCGACCCGGGACAGTCGACCTCTTT. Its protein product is CASTRPGTVDLF.

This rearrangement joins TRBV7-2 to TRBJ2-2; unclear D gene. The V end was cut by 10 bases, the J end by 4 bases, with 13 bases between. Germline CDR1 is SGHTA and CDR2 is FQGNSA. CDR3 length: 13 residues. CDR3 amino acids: CATFSQFTGELFF. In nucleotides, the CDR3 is TGTGCCACCTTCTCACAGTTCACCGGGGAGCTGTTTTTT.

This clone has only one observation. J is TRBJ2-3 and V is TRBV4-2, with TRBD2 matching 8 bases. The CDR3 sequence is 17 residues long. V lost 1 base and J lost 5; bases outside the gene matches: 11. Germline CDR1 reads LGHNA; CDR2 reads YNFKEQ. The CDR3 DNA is TGTGCCAGCAGCCAAGTGGCTTCGGCGGGAGGTGGAGATACGCAGTATTTT. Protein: CASSQVASAGGGDTQYF.